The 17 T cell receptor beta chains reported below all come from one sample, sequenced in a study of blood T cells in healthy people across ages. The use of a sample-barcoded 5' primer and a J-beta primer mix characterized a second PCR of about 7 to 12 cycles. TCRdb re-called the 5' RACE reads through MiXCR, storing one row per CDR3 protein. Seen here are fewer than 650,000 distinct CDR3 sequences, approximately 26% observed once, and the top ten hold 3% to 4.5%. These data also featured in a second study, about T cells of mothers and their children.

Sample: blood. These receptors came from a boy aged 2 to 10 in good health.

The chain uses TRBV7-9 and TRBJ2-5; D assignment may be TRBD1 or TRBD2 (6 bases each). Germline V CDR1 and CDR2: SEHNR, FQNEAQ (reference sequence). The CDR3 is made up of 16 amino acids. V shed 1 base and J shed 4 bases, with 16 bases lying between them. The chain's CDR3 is CASSLGGGPEGETQYF. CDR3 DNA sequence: TGTGCCAGCAGCTTAGGTGGGGGGCCCGAGGGAGAGACCCAGTACTTC.

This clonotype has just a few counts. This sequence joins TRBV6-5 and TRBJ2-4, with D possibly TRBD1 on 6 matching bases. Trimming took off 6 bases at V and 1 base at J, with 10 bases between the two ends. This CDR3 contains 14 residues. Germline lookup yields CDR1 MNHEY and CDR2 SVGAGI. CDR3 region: CASRAQGAKNIQYF. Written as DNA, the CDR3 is TGTGCCAGCAGAGCACAGGGCGCCAAAAACATTCAGTACTTC.

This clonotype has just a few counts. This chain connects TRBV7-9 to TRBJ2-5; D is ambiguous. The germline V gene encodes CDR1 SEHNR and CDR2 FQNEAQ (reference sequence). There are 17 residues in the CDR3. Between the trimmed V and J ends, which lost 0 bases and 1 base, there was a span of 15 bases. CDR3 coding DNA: TGTGCCAGCAGCTTAGCGGTGGGTGGTGGCGGCCAAGAGACCCAGTACTTC. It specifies CASSLAVGGGGQETQYF.

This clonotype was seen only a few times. CDR3 sequence (DNA): TGCAGTGCTAGAGATCCCGGGGGGAGGGCCGCGGAGACCCAGTACTTC. This translates into CSARDPGGRAAETQYF. The chain employs TRBV20-1 and TRBJ2-5; TRBD2 aligns across 7 bases. The CDR3 is 16 residues long. J lost 5 bases, V lost 0 bases, and 12 bases had no gene match. Per the germline V gene, CDR1 is DFQATT and CDR2 is SNEGSKA (reference sequence).

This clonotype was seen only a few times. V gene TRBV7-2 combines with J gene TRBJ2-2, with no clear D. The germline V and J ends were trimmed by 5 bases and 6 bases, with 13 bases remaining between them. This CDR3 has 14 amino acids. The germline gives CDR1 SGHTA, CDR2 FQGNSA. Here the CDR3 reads CASSMDMLSGELFF. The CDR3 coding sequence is TGTGCCAGCAGCATGGATATGTTGTCCGGGGAGCTGTTTTTT.

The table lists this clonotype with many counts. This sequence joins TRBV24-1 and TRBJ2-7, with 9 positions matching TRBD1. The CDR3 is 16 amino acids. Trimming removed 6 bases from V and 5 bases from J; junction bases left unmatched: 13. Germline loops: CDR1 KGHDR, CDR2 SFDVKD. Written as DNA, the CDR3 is TGTGCCACCAGTTTGCCTCCGGGACAGGGATCGGACGAGCAGTACTTC. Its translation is CATSLPPGQGSDEQYF.

This chain's CDR3 is CSARELLGEGEQYF. In DNA form, the CDR3 reads TGCAGTGCTAGAGAGCTCTTAGGGGAGGGAGAGCAGTACTTC. V is TRBV20-1 and J is TRBJ2-7, with TRBD2 matching over 7 bases. This CDR3 has 14 amino acids. Germline assignment: CDR1 DFQATT and CDR2 SNEGSKA (reference sequence). V lost 0 bases and J lost 7; bases outside the gene matches: 9.

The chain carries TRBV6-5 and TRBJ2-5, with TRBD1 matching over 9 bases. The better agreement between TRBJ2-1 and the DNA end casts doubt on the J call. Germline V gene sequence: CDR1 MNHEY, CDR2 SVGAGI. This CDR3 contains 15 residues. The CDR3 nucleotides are TGTGCCAGCAGTTACTCGGGACAGGGTTTGATTGAGCAGTTCTTC. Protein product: CASSYSGQGLIEQFF.

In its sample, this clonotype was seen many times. CDR3 residues: CASSENPGDYEQYF. The CDR3 nucleotides read TGTGCCAGCAGTGAAAATCCAGGAGACTACGAGCAGTACTTC. V is TRBV2 and J is TRBJ2-7; D ambiguous. Germline-derived CDR1 and CDR2 are SNHLY and FYNNEI. Trimming removed 2 bases at V and 3 bases at J, with 11 bases between. The CDR3 consists of 14 residues.

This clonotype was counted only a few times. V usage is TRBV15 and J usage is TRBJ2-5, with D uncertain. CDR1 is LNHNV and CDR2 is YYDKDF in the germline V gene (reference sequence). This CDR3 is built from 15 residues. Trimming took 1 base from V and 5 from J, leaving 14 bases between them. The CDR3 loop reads CATSRALGVLETQYF. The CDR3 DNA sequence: TGTGCCACCAGCAGAGCACTCGGCGTTCTGGAGACCCAGTACTTC.

DNA of the CDR3: TGTGCCAGCAGCTCCCGGGAGTTCGAGGAAAAACTGTTTTTT. Residues: CASSSREFEEKLFF. The chain has TRBV7-9 and TRBJ1-4; D gene uncertain. This CDR3 is built from 14 residues. Germline CDR1 reads SEHNR; CDR2 reads FQNEAQ (reference sequence). Trimming took 4 bases from V and 8 from J, leaving 14 bases between them. Based on the CDR3 plus reference TRBV7-9 and TRBJ1-4, the full variable domain is DTGVSQNPRHKITKRGQNVTFRCDPISEHNRLYWYRQTLGQGPEFLTYFQNEAQLEKSRLLSDRFSAERPKGSFSTLEIQRTEQGDSAMYLCASSSREFEEKLFFGSGTQLSVL.

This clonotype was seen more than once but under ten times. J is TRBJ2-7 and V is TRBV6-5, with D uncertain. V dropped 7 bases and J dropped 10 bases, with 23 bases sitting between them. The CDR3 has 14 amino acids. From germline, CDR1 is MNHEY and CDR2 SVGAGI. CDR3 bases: TGTGCCAGCACGCCGACCGGCAGGATGGAAAGACAGTACTTC. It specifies CASTPTGRMERQYF.

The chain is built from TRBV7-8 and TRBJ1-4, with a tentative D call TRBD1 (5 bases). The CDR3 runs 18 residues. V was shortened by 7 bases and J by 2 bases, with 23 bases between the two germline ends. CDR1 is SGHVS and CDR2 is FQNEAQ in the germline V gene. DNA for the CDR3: TGTGCCAGCACCACTCAACCCAGGGTTCTGAGGACTAATGAAAAACTGTTTTTT. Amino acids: CASTTQPRVLRTNEKLFF.

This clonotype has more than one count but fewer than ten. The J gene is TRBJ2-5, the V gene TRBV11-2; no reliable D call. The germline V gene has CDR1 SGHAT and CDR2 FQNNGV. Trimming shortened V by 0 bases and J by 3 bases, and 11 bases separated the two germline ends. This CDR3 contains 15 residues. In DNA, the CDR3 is TGTGCCAGCAGCTTAGAGTGGCAGAGAGAAGAGACCCAGTACTTC. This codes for CASSLEWQREETQYF. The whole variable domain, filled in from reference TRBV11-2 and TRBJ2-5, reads EAGVAQSPRYKIIEKRQSVAFWCNPISGHATLYWYQQILGQGPKLLIQFQNNGVVDDSQLPKDRFSAERLKGVDSTLKIQPAKLEDSAVYLCASSLEWQREETQYFGPGTRLLVL.

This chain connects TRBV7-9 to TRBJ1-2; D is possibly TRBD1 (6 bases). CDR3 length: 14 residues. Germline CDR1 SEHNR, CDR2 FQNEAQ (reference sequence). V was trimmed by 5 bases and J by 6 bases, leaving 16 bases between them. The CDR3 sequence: CASSVSGGANGYTF. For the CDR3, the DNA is TGTGCCAGCAGCGTCTCGGGGGGCGCGAATGGCTACACCTTC.

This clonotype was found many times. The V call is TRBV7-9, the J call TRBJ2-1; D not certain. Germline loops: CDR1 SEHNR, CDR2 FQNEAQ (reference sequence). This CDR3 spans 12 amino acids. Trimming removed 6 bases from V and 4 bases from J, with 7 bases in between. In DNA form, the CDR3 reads TGTGCCAGCAGTTCCCTGTACAATGAGCAGTTCTTC. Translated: CASSSLYNEQFF.

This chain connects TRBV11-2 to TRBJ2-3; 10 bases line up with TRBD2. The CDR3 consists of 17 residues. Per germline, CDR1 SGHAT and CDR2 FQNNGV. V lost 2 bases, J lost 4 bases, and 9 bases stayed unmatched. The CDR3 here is CASSLIAGGNPPDTQYF. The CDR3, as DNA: TGTGCCAGCAGCTTAATAGCGGGGGGTAATCCCCCAGATACGCAGTATTTT.